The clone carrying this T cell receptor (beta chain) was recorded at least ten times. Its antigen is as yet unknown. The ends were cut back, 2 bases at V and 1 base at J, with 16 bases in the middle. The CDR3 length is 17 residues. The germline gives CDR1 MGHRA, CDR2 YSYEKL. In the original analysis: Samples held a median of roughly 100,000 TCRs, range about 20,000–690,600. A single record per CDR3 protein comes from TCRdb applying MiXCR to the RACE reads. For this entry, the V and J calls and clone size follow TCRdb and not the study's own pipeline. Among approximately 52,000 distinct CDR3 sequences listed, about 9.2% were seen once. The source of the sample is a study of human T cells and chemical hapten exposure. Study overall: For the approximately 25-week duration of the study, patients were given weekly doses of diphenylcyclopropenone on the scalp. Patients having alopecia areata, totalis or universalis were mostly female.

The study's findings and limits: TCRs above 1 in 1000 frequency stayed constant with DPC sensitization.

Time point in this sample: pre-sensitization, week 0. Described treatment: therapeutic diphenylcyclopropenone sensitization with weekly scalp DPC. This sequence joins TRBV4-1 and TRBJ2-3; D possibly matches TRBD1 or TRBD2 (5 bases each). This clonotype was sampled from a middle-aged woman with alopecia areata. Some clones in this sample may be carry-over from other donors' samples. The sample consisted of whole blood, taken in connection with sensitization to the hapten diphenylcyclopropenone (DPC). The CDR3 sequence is CASSQLYGRGGTDTQYF. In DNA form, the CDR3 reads TGCGCCAGCAGCCAATTGTACGGCCGAGGGGGCACAGATACGCAGTATTTT.